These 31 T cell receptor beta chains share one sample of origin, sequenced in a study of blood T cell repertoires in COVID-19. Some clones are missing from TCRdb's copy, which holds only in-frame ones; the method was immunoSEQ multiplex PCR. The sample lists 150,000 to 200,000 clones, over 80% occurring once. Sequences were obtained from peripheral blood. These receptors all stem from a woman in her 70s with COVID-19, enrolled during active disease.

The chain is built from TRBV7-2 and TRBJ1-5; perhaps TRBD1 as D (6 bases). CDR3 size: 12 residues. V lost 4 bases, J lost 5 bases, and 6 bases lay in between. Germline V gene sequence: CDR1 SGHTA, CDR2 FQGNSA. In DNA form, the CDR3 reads TGTGCCAGCAGCTGGACAGATCAGCCCCAGCATTTT. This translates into CASSWTDQPQHF.

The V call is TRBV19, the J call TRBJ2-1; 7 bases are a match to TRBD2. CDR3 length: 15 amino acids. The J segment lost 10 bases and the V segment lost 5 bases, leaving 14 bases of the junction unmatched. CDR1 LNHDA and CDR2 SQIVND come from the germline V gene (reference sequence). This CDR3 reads CASSSSGTTSSEQFF. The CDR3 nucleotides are TGTGCCAGTAGTTCCTCCGGGACTACCTCTTCCGAGCAGTTCTTC.

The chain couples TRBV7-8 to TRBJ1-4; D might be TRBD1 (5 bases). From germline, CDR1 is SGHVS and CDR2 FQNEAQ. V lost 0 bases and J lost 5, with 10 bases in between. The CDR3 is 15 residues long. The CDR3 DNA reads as TGTGCCAGCAGCTTAGCGGGGGGGGTAAATGAAAAACTGTTTTTT. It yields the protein CASSLAGGVNEKLFF.

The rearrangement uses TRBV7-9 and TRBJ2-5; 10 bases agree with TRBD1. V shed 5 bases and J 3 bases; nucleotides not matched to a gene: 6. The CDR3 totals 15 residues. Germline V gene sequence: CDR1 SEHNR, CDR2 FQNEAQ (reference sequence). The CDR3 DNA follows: TGTGCCAGCAGCGGGGACAGGGGATGGAAAGAGACCCAGTACTTC. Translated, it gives CASSGDRGWKETQYF.

The CDR3 bases are TGTGCCAGTAGTATAAAGGCCGGACAGGGGAAGGAAGCCAAAAACATTCAGTACTTC. Translated: CASSIKAGQGKEAKNIQYF. V gene TRBV19 combines with J gene TRBJ2-4; 9 nucleotides agree with TRBD1. The junction had 11 bases not matched to a gene; V was cut back by 2 bases and J by 0 bases. This CDR3 spans 19 amino acids. Per germline, CDR1 LNHDA and CDR2 SQIVND (reference sequence).

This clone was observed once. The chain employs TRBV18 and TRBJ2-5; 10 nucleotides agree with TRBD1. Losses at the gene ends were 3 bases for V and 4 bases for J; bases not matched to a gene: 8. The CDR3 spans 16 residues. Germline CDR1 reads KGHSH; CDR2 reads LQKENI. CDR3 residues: CASSPTTGGAAETQYF. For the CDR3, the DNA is TGTGCCAGCTCACCTACGACAGGGGGCGCGGCAGAGACCCAGTACTTC. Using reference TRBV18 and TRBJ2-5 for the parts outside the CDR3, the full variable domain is NAGVMQNPRHLVRRRGQEARLRCSPMKGHSHVYWYRQLPEEGLKFMVYLQKENIIDESGMPKERFSAEFPKEGPSILRIQQVVRGDSAAYFCASSPTTGGAAETQYFGPGTRLLVL.

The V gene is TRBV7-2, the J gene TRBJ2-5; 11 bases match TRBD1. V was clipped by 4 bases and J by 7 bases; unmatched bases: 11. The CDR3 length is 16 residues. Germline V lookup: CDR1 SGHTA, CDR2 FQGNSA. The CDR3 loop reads CASSSPGQGVHGTQYF. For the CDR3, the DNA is TGTGCCAGCAGCTCCCCGGGACAGGGGGTTCACGGGACCCAGTACTTC.

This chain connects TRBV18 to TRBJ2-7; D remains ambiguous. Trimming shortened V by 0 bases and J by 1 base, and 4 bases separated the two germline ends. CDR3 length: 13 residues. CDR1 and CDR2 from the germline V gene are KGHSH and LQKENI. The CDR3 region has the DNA TGTGCCAGCTCACCACCTGTATCCTACGAGCAGTACTTC. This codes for CASSPPVSYEQYF.

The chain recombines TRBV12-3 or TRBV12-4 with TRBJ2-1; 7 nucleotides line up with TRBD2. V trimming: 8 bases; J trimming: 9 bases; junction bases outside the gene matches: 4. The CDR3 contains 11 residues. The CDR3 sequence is CASGRATEQFF. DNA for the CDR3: TGTGCCAGCGGGAGGGCCACTGAGCAGTTCTTC.

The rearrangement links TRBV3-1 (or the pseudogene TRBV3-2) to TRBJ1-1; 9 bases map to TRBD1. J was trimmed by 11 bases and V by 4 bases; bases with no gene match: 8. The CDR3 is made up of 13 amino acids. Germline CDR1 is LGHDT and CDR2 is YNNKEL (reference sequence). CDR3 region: CASSPGQGLAAFF. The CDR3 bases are TGTGCCAGCAGCCCGGGACAGGGCCTAGCTGCTTTCTTT.

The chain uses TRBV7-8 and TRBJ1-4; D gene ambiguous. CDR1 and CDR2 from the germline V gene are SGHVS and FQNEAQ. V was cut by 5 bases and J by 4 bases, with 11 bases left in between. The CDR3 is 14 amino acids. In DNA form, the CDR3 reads TGTGCCAGCAGCCCGACTGGGTTTAATGAAAAACTGTTTTTT. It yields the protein CASSPTGFNEKLFF.

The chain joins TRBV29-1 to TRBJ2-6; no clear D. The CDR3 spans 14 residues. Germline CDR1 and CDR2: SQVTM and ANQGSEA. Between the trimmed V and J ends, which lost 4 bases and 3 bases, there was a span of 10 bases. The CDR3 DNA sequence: TGCAGCGTTGGTCGTGAGAGTGGGGCCAACGTCCTGACTTTC. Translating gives CSVGRESGANVLTF. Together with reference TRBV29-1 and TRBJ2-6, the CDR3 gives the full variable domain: SAVISQKPSRDICQRGTSLTIQCQVDSQVTMMFWYRQQPGQSLTLIATANQGSEATYESGFVIDKFPISRPNLTFSTLTVSNMSPEDSSIYLCSVGRESGANVLTFGAGSRLTVL.

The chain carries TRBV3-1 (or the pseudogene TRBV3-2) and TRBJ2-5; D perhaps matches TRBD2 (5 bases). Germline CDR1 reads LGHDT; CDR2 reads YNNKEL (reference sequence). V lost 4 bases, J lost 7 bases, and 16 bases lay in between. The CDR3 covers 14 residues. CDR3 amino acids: CASSRRDVRGTQYF. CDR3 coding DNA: TGTGCCAGCAGCCGTCGGGATGTTCGTGGGACCCAGTACTTC.

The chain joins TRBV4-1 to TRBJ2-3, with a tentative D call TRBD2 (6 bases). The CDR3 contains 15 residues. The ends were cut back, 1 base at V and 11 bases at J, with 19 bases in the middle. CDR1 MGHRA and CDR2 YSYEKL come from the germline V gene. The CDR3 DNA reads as TGCGCCAGCAGCCAAGCAGGAGGGGCTGTAGGAGGGCAGTATTTT. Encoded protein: CASSQAGGAVGGQYF.

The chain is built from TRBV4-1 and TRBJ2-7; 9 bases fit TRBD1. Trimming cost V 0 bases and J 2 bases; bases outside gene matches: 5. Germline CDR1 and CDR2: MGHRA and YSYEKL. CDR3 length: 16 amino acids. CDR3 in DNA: TGCGCCAGCAGCCAAGATCCGGGGACAGGGACCTACGAGCAGTACTTC. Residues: CASSQDPGTGTYEQYF.

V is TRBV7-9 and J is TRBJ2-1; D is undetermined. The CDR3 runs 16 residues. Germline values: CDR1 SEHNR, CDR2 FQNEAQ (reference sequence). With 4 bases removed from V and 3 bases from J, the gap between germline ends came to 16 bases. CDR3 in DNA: TGTGCCAGCAGCTCACCCATCGTACGAGACTACAATGAGCAGTTCTTC. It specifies CASSSPIVRDYNEQFF.

The CDR3 is CASTGFETQYF. The CDR3 nucleotides are TGTGCCAGTACAGGATTCGAGACCCAGTACTTC. This chain uses TRBV6-6 with TRBJ2-5; tentatively, D is TRBD1 (5 bases). CDR1 MNHNY and CDR2 SVGAGI come from the germline V gene (reference sequence). V was trimmed by 9 bases and J by 5 bases, leaving 10 bases between them. The CDR3 sequence is 11 residues long.

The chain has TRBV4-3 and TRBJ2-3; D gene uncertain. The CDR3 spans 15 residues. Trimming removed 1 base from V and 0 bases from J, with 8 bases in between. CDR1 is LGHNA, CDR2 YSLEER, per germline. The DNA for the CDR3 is TGCGCCAGCAGCCAAGGGATCGGGAGCACAGATACGCAGTATTTT. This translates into CASSQGIGSTDTQYF.

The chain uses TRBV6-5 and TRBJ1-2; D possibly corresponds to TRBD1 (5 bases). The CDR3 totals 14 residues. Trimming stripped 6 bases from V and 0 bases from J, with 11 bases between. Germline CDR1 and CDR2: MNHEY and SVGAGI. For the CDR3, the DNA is TGTGCCAGCAGCCCGACAGTGGCTAACTATGGCTACACCTTC. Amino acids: CASSPTVANYGYTF.

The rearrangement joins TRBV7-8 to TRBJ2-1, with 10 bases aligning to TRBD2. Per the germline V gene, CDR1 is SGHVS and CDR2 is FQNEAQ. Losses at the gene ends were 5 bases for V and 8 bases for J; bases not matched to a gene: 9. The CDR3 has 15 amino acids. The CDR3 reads CASSPLAGGGDEQFF. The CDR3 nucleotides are TGTGCCAGCAGCCCGTTAGCGGGAGGAGGCGATGAGCAGTTCTTC.

DNA for the CDR3: TGTGCCAGCAGATCTCCCGGACAGGGAGCATCAGATACGCAGTATTTT. Protein product: CASRSPGQGASDTQYF. V is TRBV7-2 and J is TRBJ2-3, with 8 bases identical to TRBD1. Trimming at V came to 6 bases and at J to 4 bases, leaving 12 bases not matched to a gene. The CDR3 covers 16 residues. Germline V gene lookup returns CDR1 SGHTA and CDR2 FQGNSA.

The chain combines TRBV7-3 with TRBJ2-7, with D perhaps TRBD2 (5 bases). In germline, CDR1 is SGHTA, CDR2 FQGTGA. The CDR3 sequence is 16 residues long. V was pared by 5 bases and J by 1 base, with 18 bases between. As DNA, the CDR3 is TGTGCCAGCAGCCCTAGAGGCGGGCAGGATTCCTACGAGCAGTACTTC. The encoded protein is CASSPRGGQDSYEQYF.

CDR3 nucleotides: TGTGCCAGCAGCTTAGTATATCCAGGGGGCAGGACCGGGGAGCTGTTTTTT. Protein: CASSLVYPGGRTGELFF. The chain recombines TRBV11-3 with TRBJ2-2, with 8 positions matching TRBD1. J gave up 5 bases and V 1 base, and 9 bases lay outside the gene matches. Germline loops: CDR1 SGHNT, CDR2 YENEEA. The CDR3 runs to 17 residues.

The chain's CDR3 is CSADLAADTQYF. The CDR3 nucleotides are TGCAGCGCCGATCTAGCAGCAGATACGCAGTATTTT. V is TRBV29-1 and J is TRBJ2-3; D is possibly TRBD2 (5 bases). V lost 7 bases to trimming and J lost 4 bases, with 12 bases between them. The CDR3 is 12 amino acids. Germline V gene lookup returns CDR1 SQVTM and CDR2 ANQGSEA.

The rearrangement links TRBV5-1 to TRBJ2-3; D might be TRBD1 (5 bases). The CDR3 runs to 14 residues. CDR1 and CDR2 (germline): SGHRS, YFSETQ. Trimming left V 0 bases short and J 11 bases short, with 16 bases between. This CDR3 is CASSLDQGTIGQYF. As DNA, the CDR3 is TGCGCCAGCAGCTTGGATCAGGGAACTATCGGGCAGTATTTT.

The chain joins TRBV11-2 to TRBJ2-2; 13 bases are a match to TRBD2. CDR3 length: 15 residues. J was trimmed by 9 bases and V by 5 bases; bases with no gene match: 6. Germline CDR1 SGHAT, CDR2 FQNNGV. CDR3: CASSTGLAGVRELFF. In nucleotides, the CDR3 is TGTGCCAGCAGCACCGGACTAGCGGGAGTTCGGGAGCTGTTTTTT.

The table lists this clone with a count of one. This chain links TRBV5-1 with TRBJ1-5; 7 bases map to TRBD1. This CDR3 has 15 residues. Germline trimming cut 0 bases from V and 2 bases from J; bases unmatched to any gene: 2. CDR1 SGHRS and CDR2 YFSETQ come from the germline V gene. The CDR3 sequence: CASSLEQGRNQPQHF. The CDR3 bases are TGCGCCAGCAGCTTGGAACAGGGGCGCAATCAGCCCCAGCATTTT.

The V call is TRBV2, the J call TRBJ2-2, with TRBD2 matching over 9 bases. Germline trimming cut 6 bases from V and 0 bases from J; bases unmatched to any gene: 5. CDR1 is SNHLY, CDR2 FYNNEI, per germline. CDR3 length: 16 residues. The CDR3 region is CASSASGTANTGELFF. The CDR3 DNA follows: TGTGCCAGCAGCGCTAGCGGGACGGCGAACACCGGGGAGCTGTTTTTT.

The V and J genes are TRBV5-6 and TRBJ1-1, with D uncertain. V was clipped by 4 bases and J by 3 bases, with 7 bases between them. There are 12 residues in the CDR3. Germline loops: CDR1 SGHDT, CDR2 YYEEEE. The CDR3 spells CASSIGYTEAFF. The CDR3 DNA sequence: TGTGCCAGCAGCATCGGGTACACTGAAGCTTTCTTT.

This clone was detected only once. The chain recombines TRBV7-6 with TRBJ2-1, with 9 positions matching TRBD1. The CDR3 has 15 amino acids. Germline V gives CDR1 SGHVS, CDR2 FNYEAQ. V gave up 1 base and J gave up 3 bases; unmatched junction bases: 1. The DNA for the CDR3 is TGTGCCAGCAGCTTAGGGACAGGGGTCTACAATGAGCAGTTCTTC. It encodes CASSLGTGVYNEQFF.

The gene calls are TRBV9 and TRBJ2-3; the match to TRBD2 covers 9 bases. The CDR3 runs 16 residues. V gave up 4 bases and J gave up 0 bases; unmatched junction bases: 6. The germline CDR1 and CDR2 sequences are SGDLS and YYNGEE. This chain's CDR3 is CASSSTGTSSTDTQYF. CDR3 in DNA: TGTGCCAGCAGCTCGACCGGGACTAGCAGCACAGATACGCAGTATTTT.